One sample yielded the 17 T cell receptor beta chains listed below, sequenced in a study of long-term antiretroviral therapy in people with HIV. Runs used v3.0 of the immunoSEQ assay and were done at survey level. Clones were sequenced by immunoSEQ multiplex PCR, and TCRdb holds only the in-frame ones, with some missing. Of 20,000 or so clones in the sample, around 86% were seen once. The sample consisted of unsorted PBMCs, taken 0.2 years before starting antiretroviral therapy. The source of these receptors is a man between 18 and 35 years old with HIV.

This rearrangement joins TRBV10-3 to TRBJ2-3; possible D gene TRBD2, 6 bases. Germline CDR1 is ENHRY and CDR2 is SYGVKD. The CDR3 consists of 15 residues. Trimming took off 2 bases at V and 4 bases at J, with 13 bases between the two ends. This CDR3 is CAISEEAGMADTQYF. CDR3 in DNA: TGTGCCATCAGTGAGGAGGCGGGAATGGCAGATACGCAGTATTTT.

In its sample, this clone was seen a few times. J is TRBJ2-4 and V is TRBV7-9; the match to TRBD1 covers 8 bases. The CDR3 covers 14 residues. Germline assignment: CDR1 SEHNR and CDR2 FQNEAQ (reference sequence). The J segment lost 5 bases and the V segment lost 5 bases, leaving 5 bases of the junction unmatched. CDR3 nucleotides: TGTGCCAGCAGCACGGACAGGGACCAAAACATTCAGTACTTC. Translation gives CASSTDRDQNIQYF. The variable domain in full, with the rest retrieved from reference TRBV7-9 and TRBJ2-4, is DTGVSQNPRHKITKRGQNVTFRCDPISEHNRLYWYRQTLGQGPEFLTYFQNEAQLEKSRLLSDRFSAERPKGSFSTLEIQRTEQGDSAMYLCASSTDRDQNIQYFGAGTRLSVL.

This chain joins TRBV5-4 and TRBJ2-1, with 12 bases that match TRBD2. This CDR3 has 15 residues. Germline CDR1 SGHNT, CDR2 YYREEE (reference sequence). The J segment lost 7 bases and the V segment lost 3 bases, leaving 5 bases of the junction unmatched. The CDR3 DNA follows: TGTGCCAGCAGCTCCACTAGCGGGAGGTGGAATGAGCAGTTCTTC. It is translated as CASSSTSGRWNEQFF.

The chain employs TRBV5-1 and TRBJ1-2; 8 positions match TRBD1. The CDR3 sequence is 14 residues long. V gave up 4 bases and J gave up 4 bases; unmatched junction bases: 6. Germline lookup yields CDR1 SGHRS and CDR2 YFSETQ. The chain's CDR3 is CASSLGTGGYGYTF. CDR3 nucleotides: TGCGCCAGCAGCCTTGGTACAGGGGGCTATGGCTACACCTTC.

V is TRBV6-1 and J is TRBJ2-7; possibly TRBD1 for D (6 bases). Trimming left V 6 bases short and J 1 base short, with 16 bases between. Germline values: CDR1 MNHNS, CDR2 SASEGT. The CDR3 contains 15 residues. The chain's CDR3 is CASRVDSLGSYEQYF. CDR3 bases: TGTGCCAGCAGAGTGGACAGCCTTGGTTCCTACGAGCAGTACTTC.

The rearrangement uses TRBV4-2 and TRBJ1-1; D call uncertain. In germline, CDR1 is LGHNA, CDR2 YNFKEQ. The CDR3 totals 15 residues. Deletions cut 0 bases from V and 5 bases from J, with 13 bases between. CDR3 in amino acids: CASSQEEREGTEAFF. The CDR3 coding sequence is TGTGCCAGCAGCCAAGAGGAAAGGGAAGGGACTGAAGCTTTCTTT.

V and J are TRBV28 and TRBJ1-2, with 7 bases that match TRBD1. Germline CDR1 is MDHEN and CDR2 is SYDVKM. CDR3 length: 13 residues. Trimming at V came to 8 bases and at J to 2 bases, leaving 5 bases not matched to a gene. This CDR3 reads CASGDSKNYGYTF. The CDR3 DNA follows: TGTGCCAGCGGGGACAGTAAGAACTATGGCTACACCTTC.

The CDR3 region has the DNA TGTGCCAGCACTGCGACCTACGACTCCTACGAGCAGTACTTC. Protein product: CASTATYDSYEQYF. The chain combines TRBV6-1 with TRBJ2-7; D gene ambiguous. The CDR3 sequence is 14 residues long. The V end was cut by 7 bases, the J end by 0 bases, with 13 bases between. Germline values: CDR1 MNHNS, CDR2 SASEGT.

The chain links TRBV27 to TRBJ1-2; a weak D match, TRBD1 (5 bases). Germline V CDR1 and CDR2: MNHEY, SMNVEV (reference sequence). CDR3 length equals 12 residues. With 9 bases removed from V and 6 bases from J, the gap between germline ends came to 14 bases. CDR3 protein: CASRSWGNGYTF. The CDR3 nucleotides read TGTGCCAGTCGTTCGTGGGGGAATGGCTACACCTTC.

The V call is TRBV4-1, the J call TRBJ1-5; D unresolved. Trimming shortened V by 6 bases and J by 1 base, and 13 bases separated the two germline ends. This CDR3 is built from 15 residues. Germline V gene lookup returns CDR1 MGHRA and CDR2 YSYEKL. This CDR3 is CASRRDLESNQPQHF. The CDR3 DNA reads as TGCGCCAGCAGACGGGATTTGGAGAGCAATCAGCCCCAGCATTTT.

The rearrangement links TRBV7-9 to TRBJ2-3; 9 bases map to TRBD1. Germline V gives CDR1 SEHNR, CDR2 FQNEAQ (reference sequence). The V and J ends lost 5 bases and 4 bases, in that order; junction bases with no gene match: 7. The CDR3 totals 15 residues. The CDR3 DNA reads TGTGCCAGCAGCCAAGGGACAGGGATCCCAGATACGCAGTATTTT. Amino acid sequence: CASSQGTGIPDTQYF.

The CDR3 protein is CASSDPQGQPQHF. CDR3 DNA: TGTGCCAGCAGTGATCCCCAGGGACAGCCCCAGCATTTT. This chain links TRBV6-1 with TRBJ1-5; perhaps TRBD1 as D (5 bases). Germline V gives CDR1 MNHNS, CDR2 SASEGT. Trimming took 3 bases from V and 7 from J, leaving 10 bases between them. CDR3 length: 13 residues.

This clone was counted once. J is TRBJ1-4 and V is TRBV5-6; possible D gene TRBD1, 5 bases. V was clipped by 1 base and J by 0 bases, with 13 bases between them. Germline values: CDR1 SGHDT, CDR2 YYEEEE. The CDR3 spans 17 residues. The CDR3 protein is CASSLWGESATNEKLFF. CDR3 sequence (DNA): TGTGCCAGCAGCTTGTGGGGGGAATCGGCAACTAATGAAAAACTGTTTTTT.

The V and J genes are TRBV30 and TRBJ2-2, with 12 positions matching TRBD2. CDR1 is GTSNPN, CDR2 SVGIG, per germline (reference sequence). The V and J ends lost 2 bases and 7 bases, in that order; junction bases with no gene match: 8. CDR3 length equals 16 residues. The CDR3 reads CAWSPLAGGPGGELFF. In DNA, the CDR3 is TGTGCCTGGAGTCCGCTAGCGGGAGGGCCGGGCGGGGAGCTGTTTTTT.

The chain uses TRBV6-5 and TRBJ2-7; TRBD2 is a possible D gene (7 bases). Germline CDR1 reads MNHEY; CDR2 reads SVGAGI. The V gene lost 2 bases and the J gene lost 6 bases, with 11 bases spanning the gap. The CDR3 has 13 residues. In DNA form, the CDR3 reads TGTGCCAGCAGTTACGGGGGGGCCACCGAGCAGTACTTC. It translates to CASSYGGATEQYF.

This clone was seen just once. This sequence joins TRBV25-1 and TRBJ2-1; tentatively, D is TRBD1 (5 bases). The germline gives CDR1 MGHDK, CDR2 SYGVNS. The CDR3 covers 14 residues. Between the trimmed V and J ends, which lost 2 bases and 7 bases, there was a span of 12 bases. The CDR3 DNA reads TGTGCCAGCAGTGAAGTAGGGGTCTGGAATGAGCAGTTCTTC. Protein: CASSEVGVWNEQFF. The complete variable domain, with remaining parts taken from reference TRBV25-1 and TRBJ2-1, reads EADIYQTPRYLVIGTGKKITLECSQTMGHDKMYWYQQDPGMELHLIHYSYGVNSTEKGDLSSESTVSRIRTEHFPLTLESARPSHTSQYLCASSEVGVWNEQFFGPGTRLTVL.

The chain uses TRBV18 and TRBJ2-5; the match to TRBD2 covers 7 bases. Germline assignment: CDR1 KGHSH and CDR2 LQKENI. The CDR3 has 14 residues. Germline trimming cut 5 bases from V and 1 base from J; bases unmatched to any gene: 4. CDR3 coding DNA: TGTGCCAGCTCAACAGTAGCGGGCCAAGAGACCCAGTACTTC. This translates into CASSTVAGQETQYF.